What follows describes a single T cell receptor beta chain. Original handling: Reference gene primers were amplified, and this amplification served to estimate nucleated cell counts. Libraries were prepared by immunoSEQ multiplex PCR; TCRdb keeps only in-frame clonotypes and omits some of them. V, J and clone size are those of that table, while D and trimming were read from the DNA. The sample has roughly 120,000 clones, 85% seen once. This record belongs to a study of blood T cell repertoires in COVID-19. For the study at large: Samples came from the United States, Italy and Spain, spanning acute and convalescent COVID-19.

CDR3 size: 14 residues. Losses at the gene ends were 0 bases for V and 2 bases for J; bases not matched to a gene: 2. From germline, CDR1 is SGHRS and CDR2 YFSETQ. The sequence derives from a human donor in a cohort sampled during active COVID-19. Input material: peripheral blood. The chain uses TRBV5-1 and TRBJ2-7; 7 nucleotides agree with TRBD1. This CDR3 is CASSLAGQAYEQYF. The CDR3 nucleotides are TGCGCCAGCAGCTTGGCCGGACAGGCCTACGAGCAGTACTTC. The full variable domain, completed using reference TRBV5-1 and TRBJ2-7, is KAGVTQTPRYLIKTRGQQVTLSCSPISGHRSVSWYQQTPGQGLQFLFEYFSETQRNKGNFPGRFSGRQFSNSRSEMNVSTLELGDSALYLCASSLAGQAYEQYFGPGTRLTVT.